Listed here are 27 T cell receptor beta chains from one sample, sequenced in a study of T cells in Graves' hyperthyroidism and ophthalmopathy. Amplification yielded TCR beta CDR3 regions, with RNA transcripts as the source. The HTBI primer set was used in a first-round RT-PCR of the TCR CDR3. TCRdb fed the multiplex PCR reads into MiXCR, producing one record per CDR3 protein. The sample includes roughly 740,000 distinct CDR3 sequences, roughly 15% of them seen just once. The sample taken for sequencing was blood. These receptors all come from a young man with Graves' hyperthyroidism.

This clonotype turned up a few times. The chain joins TRBV15 to TRBJ2-1; 12 nucleotides line up with TRBD2. The germline gives CDR1 LNHNV, CDR2 YYDKDF (reference sequence). The length of the CDR3 is 14 residues. After removal of 5 bases from V and 10 bases from J, the junction contained 6 bases not matched to a gene. CDR3 amino acids: CATSAGLAGKEQFF. The DNA of the CDR3 is TGTGCCACCAGCGCTGGACTAGCGGGAAAAGAGCAGTTCTTC.

Ten or more counts support this clonotype. The chain recombines TRBV2 with TRBJ2-3; D might be TRBD2 (6 bases). This CDR3 is 11 amino acids long. Per germline, CDR1 SNHLY and CDR2 FYNNEI. V was shortened by 6 bases and J by 8 bases, with 9 bases between the two germline ends. CDR3: CASRGGATQYF. As DNA, the CDR3 is TGTGCCAGCAGGGGGGGAGCTACGCAGTATTTT.

This clonotype has a handful of counts. The gene calls are TRBV19 and TRBJ1-1; TRBD1 agrees at 9 bases. With V trimmed by 5 bases and J by 8 bases, 9 bases remained unmatched. Germline CDR1 is LNHDA and CDR2 is SQIVND (reference sequence). The CDR3 has 14 residues. CDR3 sequence reads: CASSPGTGRGEAFF. The CDR3 region has the DNA TGTGCCAGTAGTCCTGGGACAGGGAGAGGCGAAGCTTTCTTT.

This clonotype turned up a few times. This chain connects TRBV7-2 to TRBJ1-1; perhaps TRBD1 as D (5 bases). This CDR3 is 16 amino acids long. The germline CDR1 and CDR2 sequences are SGHTA and FQGNSA. Trimming took off 0 bases at V and 2 bases at J, with 13 bases between the two ends. DNA for the CDR3: TGTGCCAGCAGCTTAGCGTACAGGTTGCGAAACACTGAAGCTTTCTTT. It translates to CASSLAYRLRNTEAFF.

The CDR3 region has the DNA TGCAGCTTCCTGGGACGTTCCCTTGAGCAGTACTTC. Translated: CSFLGRSLEQYF. The V and J genes are TRBV29-1 and TRBJ2-7; perhaps D is TRBD1 or TRBD2 (5 bases each). CDR1 SQVTM and CDR2 ANQGSEA come from the germline V gene. V lost 8 bases and J 7 bases, leaving 18 bases between the germline ends. This CDR3 has 12 residues.

This clonotype has just a few counts. The rearrangement uses TRBV12-3 or TRBV12-4 and TRBJ2-7; no clear D. This CDR3 has 12 amino acids. V was clipped by 3 bases and J by 3 bases, with 6 bases between them. CDR3 sequence reads: CASSFDHYEQYF. The CDR3 DNA is TGTGCCAGCAGTTTCGACCACTACGAGCAGTACTTC.

This clonotype was observed a few times. CDR3 coding DNA: TGTGCCAGCAGTTTAGAATGGGGGTACGAGCAGTACTTC. Translation: CASSLEWGYEQYF. The rearrangement uses TRBV28 and TRBJ2-7; either TRBD1 or TRBD2 may supply D (5 bases each). CDR3 length: 13 residues. CDR1 and CDR2 from the germline V gene are MDHEN and SYDVKM. V was shortened by 2 bases and J by 4 bases, with 9 bases between the two germline ends.

The chain recombines TRBV19 with TRBJ1-3; D might be TRBD1 (5 bases). The germline gives CDR1 LNHDA, CDR2 SQIVND (reference sequence). Trimming removed 2 bases at V and 3 bases at J, with 8 bases between. The CDR3 sequence is 14 residues long. Here the CDR3 reads CASSIQGDGNTIYF. CDR3 bases: TGTGCCAGTAGTATACAAGGGGATGGAAACACCATATATTTT.

This clonotype came up a few times. The gene calls are TRBV7-3 and TRBJ2-1; a weak D match, TRBD1 (5 bases). The CDR3 length is 14 residues. The ends were cut back, 2 bases at V and 6 bases at J, with 11 bases in the middle. Germline CDR1 and CDR2: SGHTA and FQGTGA. This CDR3 is CASSLPGRVNEQFF. CDR3 in DNA: TGTGCCAGCAGCTTACCTGGCAGGGTCAATGAGCAGTTCTTC.

In this sample, this clonotype turned up many times. In DNA, the CDR3 is TGCAGTGCTAGAGTACAGGGTAGAGTGACCGAGCAGTACTTC. Residues: CSARVQGRVTEQYF. V usage is TRBV20-1 and J usage is TRBJ2-7, with D possibly being TRBD1 (6 bases). V lost 1 base to trimming and J lost 6 bases, with 16 bases between them. The CDR3 sequence is 14 residues long. Germline CDR1 and CDR2: DFQATT and SNEGSKA (reference sequence).

Regarding this clonotype: A read error may account for a junction end that differs from germline. This chain links TRBV12-3 or TRBV12-4 with TRBJ1-2; weak D call: TRBD1 (5 bases). This CDR3 is 13 amino acids long. The CDR3 DNA follows: TGTACCAGCAGTTCCTCGGGGACCTATGGCTACACCTTC. Its translation is CTSSSSGTYGYTF.

The chain has TRBV4-1 and TRBJ1-1; D gene uncertain. From germline, CDR1 is MGHRA and CDR2 YSYEKL. CDR3 size: 17 residues. The V end lost 3 bases, the J end lost 0 bases, and 17 bases lay between the germline ends. CDR3: CASSQGPAVTLNTEAFF. DNA of the CDR3: TGCGCCAGCAGCCAGGGCCCCGCCGTGACACTGAACACTGAAGCTTTCTTT.

This clonotype was detected ten times or more. The CDR3 loop is CASSSMMDEQFF. CDR3 DNA: TGTGCCAGCAGTTCAATGATGGATGAGCAGTTCTTC. V is TRBV27 and J is TRBJ2-1, with D unclear. Germline lookup yields CDR1 MNHEY and CDR2 SMNVEV (reference sequence). The CDR3 runs 12 residues. With 4 bases removed from V and 8 bases from J, the gap between germline ends came to 9 bases.

This chain links TRBV6-5 with TRBJ1-1; possibly TRBD1 for D (5 bases). V gave up 0 bases and J gave up 7 bases, with 18 bases separating them. Germline lookup yields CDR1 MNHEY and CDR2 SVGAGI. The CDR3 is made up of 16 amino acids. The CDR3 bases are TGTGCCAGCAGTTACTCGATCCAGGGTATGAGTGATGAAGCTTTCTTT. Translated, it gives CASSYSIQGMSDEAFF.

The chain carries TRBV7-3 and TRBJ2-1; 8 nucleotides match TRBD2. Looked up from germline, CDR1 is SGHTA and CDR2 is FQGTGA. Unmatched junction bases numbered 9, after V lost 0 bases and J lost 8 bases. CDR3 length equals 16 residues. The CDR3 loop is CASSLTLSGSMDEQFF. Here the CDR3 DNA reads TGTGCCAGCAGCTTAACGTTGAGCGGGAGTATGGATGAGCAGTTCTTC.

There are many counts of this clonotype. The V gene is TRBV19, the J gene TRBJ1-1, with unresolved D. The CDR3 contains 11 residues. Trimming removed 4 bases from V and 5 bases from J, with 5 bases in between. The germline V gene encodes CDR1 LNHDA and CDR2 SQIVND (reference sequence). The CDR3 loop is CASSTWTEAFF. CDR3 sequence (DNA): TGTGCCAGTAGTACCTGGACTGAAGCTTTCTTT.

In this sample, this clonotype turned up many times. The DNA of the CDR3 is TGCAGTGCTGGGGACTCGAGGAGCTCCTACGAGCAGTACTTC. It translates to CSAGDSRSSYEQYF. V gene TRBV20-1 combines with J gene TRBJ2-7; D possibly corresponds to TRBD2 (6 bases). Germline CDR1 reads DFQATT; CDR2 reads SNEGSKA (reference sequence). CDR3 size: 14 residues. Deletions cut 5 bases from V and 0 bases from J, with 14 bases between.

There are many counts of this clonotype. The chain links TRBV12-3 or TRBV12-4 to TRBJ2-3; possibly TRBD1 for D (6 bases). There are 13 residues in the CDR3. Between the trimmed V and J ends, which lost 7 bases and 13 bases, there was a span of 21 bases. The CDR3 DNA reads TGTGCCAGCAACATCGGAGTCTCCCCAGGGGAGTATTTT. As protein: CASNIGVSPGEYF.

Many counts were recorded for this clonotype. This chain connects TRBV27 to TRBJ2-7, with D tentatively TRBD2 (5 bases). The CDR3 length is 14 residues. Germline V gene sequence: CDR1 MNHEY, CDR2 SMNVEV (reference sequence). The ends were cut back, 2 bases at V and 3 bases at J, with 11 bases in the middle. CDR3 region: CASSLRGGDYEQYF. The CDR3 region has the DNA TGTGCCAGCAGTTTACGGGGTGGGGACTACGAGCAGTACTTC.

V usage is TRBV29-1 and J usage is TRBJ2-2; D gene ambiguous. Germline V gene lookup returns CDR1 SQVTM and CDR2 ANQGSEA. Trimming took off 6 bases at V and 2 bases at J, with 13 bases between the two ends. The CDR3 totals 14 residues. In nucleotides, the CDR3 is TGCAGCGTCGCTGTGGGTCATAACACCGGGGAGCTGTTTTTT. Protein sequence: CSVAVGHNTGELFF.

This clonotype was detected once. The chain links TRBV20-1 to TRBJ1-5; no reliable D call. This CDR3 is built from 15 residues. CDR1 and CDR2 (germline): DFQATT, SNEGSKA (reference sequence). V was cut by 3 bases and J by 3 bases, with 15 bases left in between. Written as DNA, the CDR3 is TGCAGTGCTAGCACACCCGGGAAAGACAATCAGCCCCAGCATTTT. Its protein product is CSASTPGKDNQPQHF.

The rearrangement joins TRBV28 to TRBJ1-5; D gene uncertain. V was cut by 5 bases and J by 2 bases, with 13 bases left in between. The CDR3 has 15 amino acids. Germline assignment: CDR1 MDHEN and CDR2 SYDVKM. The chain's CDR3 is CASSDNVGGNQPQHF. The CDR3 nucleotides read TGTGCCAGCAGTGACAATGTCGGTGGCAATCAGCCCCAGCATTTT.

The V gene is TRBV19, the J gene TRBJ2-3; tentatively, D is TRBD1 or TRBD2 (5 bases each). V gave up 3 bases and J gave up 6 bases, with 10 bases separating them. CDR1 is LNHDA, CDR2 SQIVND, per germline (reference sequence). The CDR3 sequence is 13 residues long. The CDR3 is CASSMGRLDTQYF. CDR3 DNA: TGTGCCAGTAGTATGGGACGCCTGGATACGCAGTATTTT.

This clonotype appeared a few times. V gene TRBV2 combines with J gene TRBJ2-1; perhaps TRBD2 as D (5 bases). The CDR3 has 15 amino acids. Trimming cost V 2 bases and J 2 bases, with 10 bases left between them. Germline-derived CDR1 and CDR2 are SNHLY and FYNNEI. The CDR3 sequence is CASSERRAAYNEQFF. The CDR3 nucleotides read TGTGCCAGCAGTGAACGGCGAGCGGCCTACAATGAGCAGTTCTTC. Based on the CDR3 plus reference TRBV2 and TRBJ2-1, the full variable domain is EPEVTQTPSHQVTQMGQEVILRCVPISNHLYFYWYRQILGQKVEFLVSFYNNEISEKSEIFDDQFSVERPDGSNFTLKIRSTKLEDSAMYFCASSERRAAYNEQFFGPGTRLTVL.

This clonotype was detected a few times. V usage is TRBV7-9 and J usage is TRBJ2-1; 10 bases fit TRBD2. V shed 6 bases, J shed 0 bases, and the junction held 11 bases outside the gene matches. Germline CDR1 and CDR2: SEHNR and FQNEAQ (reference sequence). The length of the CDR3 is 18 residues. CDR3 loop: CASSSIGTSDFSYNEQFF. The CDR3 DNA reads TGTGCCAGCAGTTCTATTGGGACTAGCGACTTCTCCTACAATGAGCAGTTCTTC.

This chain joins TRBV4-1 and TRBJ2-7, with 14 bases fitting TRBD2. The CDR3 totals 19 residues. J was trimmed by 2 bases and V by 4 bases; bases with no gene match: 13. Germline CDR1 is MGHRA and CDR2 is YSYEKL. The DNA for the CDR3 is TGCGCCAGCAGCCTTCTGCCGGGACTAGCGGGGGAGTTGCCCTACGAGCAGTACTTC. Translation gives CASSLLPGLAGELPYEQYF.

This clonotype has at least ten counts. The J gene is TRBJ1-1, the V gene TRBV5-4; D is ambiguous. The CDR3 is made up of 15 amino acids. Trimming stripped 2 bases from V and 1 base from J, with 12 bases between. Germline V gene data show CDR1 as SGHNT and CDR2 as YYREEE (reference sequence). This CDR3 reads CASSFMSRANTEAFF. The CDR3 DNA reads as TGTGCCAGCAGCTTTATGAGCCGGGCGAACACTGAAGCTTTCTTT.